The clone carrying this T cell receptor beta chain was seen a handful of times. The antigen is not known. The sample belongs to a study of T-cell reconstitution after alpha-beta-depleted transplantation in children. Study-wide findings and caveats: Newly generated T cells supplied most T-cell counts and diversity one year post-transplant. Surviving recipient T cells and thymic progenitors accounted for the high day-60 TCRbeta diversity observed in some patients. In patients about two months after transplant, alpha-beta T cells reportedly arose from several hundred expanded graft clones.

The germline gives CDR1 KGHSH, CDR2 LQKENI. The CDR3 runs 15 residues. Trimming took off 0 bases at V and 4 bases at J, with 11 bases between the two ends. Library preparation (for TCRbeta) was performed with unique molecular identifiers. Via MiXCR, TCRdb re-called the PCR reads, giving one row per CDR3 protein. There are about 250,000 distinct CDR3 sequences in the sample; roughly 25% occur only once, and about 5% lies in the top ten. This chain links TRBV18 with TRBJ2-3; tentative D call: TRBD2 (5 bases). This TCR was recovered from a female patient between 2 and 15 years old who had a stem cell transplant for congenital amegakaryocytic thrombocytopenia, so the T cells may come from the graft donor. The sample consisted of PBMCs, mostly from graft donor cells, taken 360 days after TCRalphabeta/CD19-depleted stem cell transplant. The CDR3 sequence: CASSPPGPRADTQYF. The CDR3, as DNA: TGTGCCAGCTCACCACCGGGTCCGAGGGCAGATACGCAGTATTTT.